The T cell receptor beta chain under discussion was sequenced for a study of beta chain features in type 1 diabetes. Study overall: What patients shared with healthy donors was a similar profile of age, gender and cell yields.

The entirety of the isolated RNA underwent reverse transcription, so expressed TCRB transcripts were sequenced. TCRdb keeps only in-frame clones here, not all; method: immunoSEQ multiplex PCR. The data hold a few hundred thousand clones, with roughly a fifth observed a single time. CDR1 SGHRS and CDR2 YFSETQ come from the germline V gene. V shed 2 bases and J shed 3 bases, with 12 bases lying between them. The CDR3 length is 15 residues. The TCR originated in a young woman in good health. Sample: naive CD4+ T cells from blood. J is TRBJ1-5 and V is TRBV5-1, with a tentative D call TRBD1 (5 bases). The CDR3: CASSLAGEPNQPQHF. CDR3 in DNA: TGCGCCAGCAGCTTAGCGGGGGAACCCAATCAGCCCCAGCATTTT.